The 18 T cell receptor beta chains presented below share a single source sample, sequenced in a study of CXCR4 blockade with PD-1 therapy in pancreatic cancer. Profiled with immunoSEQ multiplex PCR; TCRdb holds only in-frame clones, not every one. Of about 150 clones listed, roughly 70% are singletons. The material sequenced was tumor tissue, taken before culture. The source of these receptors is a human donor with pancreatic ductal adenocarcinoma.

The chain is built from TRBV25-1 and TRBJ2-1, with D maybe TRBD2 (6 bases). Trimming pared 5 bases from V and 2 bases from J, leaving 10 bases between. The CDR3 runs 14 residues. Germline CDR1 reads MGHDK; CDR2 reads SYGVNS. The CDR3: CASSQTGAYNEQFF. The CDR3 nucleotides are TGTGCCAGCAGTCAGACGGGGGCCTACAATGAGCAGTTCTTC.

By its share, this clone is hyperexpanded. The chain has TRBV11-3 and TRBJ2-2; TRBD1 agrees at 7 bases. The germline gives CDR1 SGHNT, CDR2 YENEEA. The junction had 4 bases not matched to a gene; V was cut back by 8 bases and J by 1 base. This CDR3 contains 14 residues. In DNA form, the CDR3 reads TGTGCCAGCCCTCGGACAGGGAACACCGGGGAGCTGTTTTTT. Protein: CASPRTGNTGELFF.

The chain combines TRBV15 with TRBJ2-1; possibly TRBD2 for D (5 bases). Germline assignment: CDR1 LNHNV and CDR2 YYDKDF (reference sequence). The germline V and J ends were trimmed by 0 bases and 2 bases, with 8 bases remaining between them. The CDR3 sequence is 15 residues long. The DNA for the CDR3 is TGTGCCACCAGCAGAGAGGCGGGTCCCTACAATGAGCAGTTCTTC. Amino acids: CATSREAGPYNEQFF.

This clone was recorded only once. The rearrangement uses TRBV5-1 and TRBJ2-1; 11 bases are shared with TRBD2. The length of the CDR3 is 15 residues. With V trimmed by 4 bases and J by 6 bases, 6 bases remained unmatched. Looked up from germline, CDR1 is SGHRS and CDR2 is YFSETQ. CDR3 residues: CASSEDSGGANEQFF. In DNA form, the CDR3 reads TGCGCCAGCAGCGAGGATAGCGGGGGGGCCAATGAGCAGTTCTTC.

The chain couples TRBV11-3 to TRBJ1-1, with D perhaps TRBD1 (5 bases). This CDR3 is 17 amino acids long. V lost 0 bases to trimming and J lost 0 bases, with 14 bases between them. Germline V gives CDR1 SGHNT, CDR2 YENEEA. The CDR3 loop is CASSLESRETLNTEAFF. CDR3 nucleotide sequence: TGTGCCAGCAGCTTAGAGTCCAGGGAAACCCTGAACACTGAAGCTTTCTTT.

The J gene is TRBJ1-6, the V gene TRBV18; possibly TRBD1 for D (6 bases). The CDR3 loop spans 19 amino acids. CDR1 KGHSH and CDR2 LQKENI come from the germline V gene. Trimming shortened V by 5 bases and J by 4 bases, and 24 bases separated the two germline ends. This CDR3 reads CASSSTQGSEGDYNSPLHF. CDR3 nucleotides: TGTGCCAGCTCATCAACACAGGGTTCAGAGGGGGATTATAATTCACCCCTCCACTTT.

This clone was seen more than once but under ten times. The chain couples TRBV19 to TRBJ2-5; 13 bases are a match to TRBD2. The CDR3 covers 15 residues. Germline V lookup: CDR1 LNHDA, CDR2 SQIVND (reference sequence). V shed 5 bases and J 5 bases; nucleotides not matched to a gene: 5. CDR3 loop: CASSPLAGGLETQYF. For the CDR3, the DNA is TGTGCCAGTAGTCCACTAGCGGGGGGGCTGGAGACCCAGTACTTC.

This clone has only a few counts. The J gene is TRBJ2-7, the V gene TRBV10-2; TRBD1 matches at 7 bases. CDR3 length: 14 residues. Per the germline V gene, CDR1 is WSHSY and CDR2 is SAAADI. Trimming removed 3 bases from V and 6 bases from J; junction bases left unmatched: 8. CDR3: CASSENGQATEQYF. DNA of the CDR3: TGCGCCAGCAGTGAAAACGGACAGGCCACCGAGCAGTACTTC.

The genes are TRBV15 and TRBJ1-4; perhaps TRBD1 as D (6 bases). Germline CDR1 and CDR2: LNHNV and YYDKDF (reference sequence). V lost 3 bases to trimming and J lost 4 bases, with 9 bases between them. The CDR3 length is 14 residues. The CDR3 DNA is TGTGCCACCAGCAGCAGGGGTGATAATGAAAAACTGTTTTTT. This encodes CATSSRGDNEKLFF.

This clone was counted only a few times. This chain uses TRBV18 with TRBJ2-1, with D unresolved. In germline, CDR1 is KGHSH, CDR2 LQKENI. This CDR3 is built from 14 residues. The germline V and J ends were trimmed by 2 bases and 0 bases, with 5 bases remaining between them. DNA for the CDR3: TGTGCCAGCTCACCAGATTACTCCTACAATGAGCAGTTCTTC. It specifies CASSPDYSYNEQFF.

This clone was observed a handful of times. V is TRBV5-1 and J is TRBJ2-7; tentative D call: TRBD2 (6 bases). V was clipped by 5 bases and J by 5 bases, with 20 bases between them. CDR3 length: 15 amino acids. CDR1 is SGHRS and CDR2 is YFSETQ in the germline V gene. The CDR3 DNA sequence: TGCGCCAGCAGATGGGGGACGGCGACTAGGAACGAGCAGTACTTC. Amino acid sequence: CASRWGTATRNEQYF.

V gene TRBV6-8 combines with J gene TRBJ1-3; 7 bases align to TRBD1. The CDR3 is 16 residues long. J gave up 0 bases and V 5 bases, and 7 bases lay outside the gene matches. Germline CDR1 and CDR2: MNHGY and SAAAGT. DNA for the CDR3: TGTGCCAGCAGTGTCCGGACAGGAAGCTCTGGAAACACCATATATTTT. This codes for CASSVRTGSSGNTIYF.

The rearrangement uses TRBV19 and TRBJ1-5; unclear D gene. The V gene lost 6 bases and the J gene lost 0 bases, with 9 bases spanning the gap. The CDR3 loop spans 14 amino acids. Germline CDR1 LNHDA, CDR2 SQIVND (reference sequence). CDR3 loop: CASSEVFSNQPQHF. In DNA, the CDR3 is TGTGCCAGTAGCGAAGTTTTTAGCAATCAGCCCCAGCATTTT.

The V and J genes are TRBV19 and TRBJ2-1, with unresolved D. The V end lost 9 bases, the J end lost 5 bases, and 11 bases lay between the germline ends. Germline assignment: CDR1 LNHDA and CDR2 SQIVND (reference sequence). The CDR3 is made up of 12 amino acids. The CDR3 loop reads CASQDGNNEQFF. In nucleotides, the CDR3 is TGTGCCAGCCAGGACGGCAACAATGAGCAGTTCTTC.

This clone showed up just a few times. The rearrangement uses TRBV12-2 and TRBJ2-2; the table's D call, TRBD2, has no DNA check behind it. TRBV12-2 is noted as a pseudogene. The CDR3 length is 14 residues. The CDR3 loop reads CAGPRGGNTGELFF. CDR3 nucleotides: TGTGCCGGCCCACGAGGTGGGAACACCGGGGAGCTGTTTTTT.

This chain connects TRBV11-3 to TRBJ2-5, with unresolved D. V was shortened by 3 bases and J by 2 bases, with 16 bases between the two germline ends. This CDR3 is 16 amino acids long. Per germline, CDR1 SGHNT and CDR2 YENEEA. The CDR3 region has the DNA TGTGCCAGCAGCTTGGCTCCTGGAGCAGGTCAAGAGACCCAGTACTTC. Its protein is CASSLAPGAGQETQYF.

CDR3 DNA sequence: TGTGCCAGCAGCTCCGCAAGTAGCGGGAGGAATGAGCAGTTCTTC. Residues: CASSSASSGRNEQFF. The rearrangement uses TRBV11-3 and TRBJ2-1; 10 bases map to TRBD2. V shed 4 bases and J 7 bases; nucleotides not matched to a gene: 7. Germline V lookup: CDR1 SGHNT, CDR2 YENEEA. The CDR3 runs to 15 residues.

The rearrangement uses TRBV19 and TRBJ2-5; D is undetermined. This CDR3 is 14 amino acids long. Germline V gives CDR1 LNHDA, CDR2 SQIVND (reference sequence). The V gene lost 4 bases and the J gene lost 5 bases, with 14 bases spanning the gap. The CDR3 DNA sequence: TGTGCCAGTAGTAGGAGCCACGGAGCTGAGACCCAGTACTTC. Its translation is CASSRSHGAETQYF.